The rows below give T cell receptor beta chains drawn from one sample of a study of blood T cells in healthy people across ages. One entry per CDR3 protein results from TCRdb running MiXCR on the 5' RACE reads. The table has some 690,000 distinct CDR3 sequences, over 20% seen once. Sequenced: blood. The receptors stem from a man aged 65-85 years in good health. Each CDR3 is given with its conserved first and last residue. A D gene is named only where the DNA matches it firmly. Some rows have no size entry. The others give once, few or many, or a class for an expanded clone.

d_call: .
j_call: TRBJ2-5
v_call: TRBV5-1
clone_size: few
cdr3_nt: TGCGCCAGCAGCTCTCAAGGGCAGTCGGAGACCCAGTACTTC
cdr3_aa: CASSSQGQSETQYF

d_call: .
j_call: TRBJ1-2
v_call: TRBV12-3/TRBV12-4
clone_size: few
cdr3_nt: TGTGCCAGCAGTTTACAGGGGAGGGCTAACTATGGCTACACCTTC
cdr3_aa: CASSLQGRANYGYTF

d_call: .
j_call: TRBJ2-2
v_call: TRBV7-9
clone_size: few
cdr3_nt: TGTGCCAGCAGCTTAGCGCGCAACGCGAACACCGGGGAGCTGTTTTTT
cdr3_aa: CASSLARNANTGELFF

d_call: TRBD1
j_call: TRBJ1-1
v_call: TRBV10-1
clone_size: .
cdr3_nt: TGCGCCAGCAGTGAAGCACAGGGGGCGAAAGATGAAGCTTTCTTT
cdr3_aa: CASSEAQGAKDEAFF

d_call: .
j_call: TRBJ2-1
v_call: TRBV7-2
clone_size: few
cdr3_nt: TGTGCCAGCAGCCCGGGAGCAAGGTACAATGAGCAGTTCTTC
cdr3_aa: CASSPGARYNEQFF

d_call: .
j_call: TRBJ1-6
v_call: TRBV5-1
clone_size: .
cdr3_nt: TGCGCCAGCAGCTTACCTACCGGGGATTCACCCCTCCACTTT
cdr3_aa: CASSLPTGDSPLHF

d_call: .
j_call: TRBJ2-3
v_call: TRBV7-8
clone_size: few
cdr3_nt: TGTGCCAGCAGTCCCAGCGCGGGTAGGGCTAGCACAGATACGCAGTATTTT
cdr3_aa: CASSPSAGRASTDTQYF

d_call: .
j_call: TRBJ1-4
v_call: TRBV29-1
clone_size: .
cdr3_nt: TGCAGCGCGTCCATTGGAGGTGGAAAACTGTTTTTT
cdr3_aa: CSASIGGGKLFF

d_call: .
j_call: TRBJ2-7
v_call: TRBV6-2/TRBV6-3
clone_size: few
cdr3_nt: TGTGCCAGCAGTTACTCCGACTACTCCTACGAGCAGTACTTC
cdr3_aa: CASSYSDYSYEQYF

d_call: .
j_call: TRBJ1-5
v_call: TRBV6-2/TRBV6-3
clone_size: .
cdr3_nt: TGTGCTAGCACTCAGGCGGGCAATCAGCCCCAGCATTTT
cdr3_aa: CASTQAGNQPQHF

d_call: .
j_call: TRBJ1-4
v_call: TRBV7-6
clone_size: .
cdr3_nt: TGTGCCAACAGCTTTGGGCCTAATGAAAAACTGTTTTTT
cdr3_aa: CANSFGPNEKLFF

d_call: TRBD1
j_call: TRBJ1-5
v_call: TRBV6-2/TRBV6-3
clone_size: few
cdr3_nt: TGTGCCAGCTCCCCGGGGATGACAGGGGGCAATCAGCCCCAGCATTTT
cdr3_aa: CASSPGMTGGNQPQHF

d_call: TRBD1
j_call: TRBJ2-4
v_call: TRBV7-2
clone_size: .
cdr3_nt: TGTGCCAGCAGCTCCTCAGGGGGCATTCAGTACTTC
cdr3_aa: CASSSSGGIQYF

d_call: .
j_call: TRBJ1-2
v_call: TRBV20-1
clone_size: few
cdr3_nt: TGCAGTGCGCAGGAGGCCCATGGCTACACCTTC
cdr3_aa: CSAQEAHGYTF

d_call: .
j_call: TRBJ2-4
v_call: TRBV4-1
clone_size: .
cdr3_nt: TGCGCCAGCAGCCAGGAAAACATTCAGTACTTC
cdr3_aa: CASSQENIQYF

d_call: .
j_call: TRBJ2-5
v_call: TRBV7-2
clone_size: few
cdr3_nt: TGTGCCAGCAGCCCTTTTGGACTGAAAGAGACCCAGTACTTC
cdr3_aa: CASSPFGLKETQYF

d_call: .
j_call: TRBJ1-2
v_call: TRBV5-5
clone_size: few
cdr3_nt: TGTGCCAGCAGCTCCGATATGACAGGAGTCTATGGCTACACCTTC
cdr3_aa: CASSSDMTGVYGYTF

d_call: TRBD1
j_call: TRBJ2-7
v_call: TRBV20-1
clone_size: .
cdr3_nt: TGCAGTGCTAGACCCGGGACAGGGGTCTACGAGCAGTACTTC
cdr3_aa: CSARPGTGVYEQYF

d_call: .
j_call: TRBJ2-7
v_call: TRBV5-6
clone_size: .
cdr3_nt: TGTGCCAGCAGCCCCGTCGGGGCCAACGAGCAGTACTTC
cdr3_aa: CASSPVGANEQYF

d_call: TRBD2
j_call: TRBJ2-3
v_call: TRBV5-1
clone_size: .
cdr3_nt: TGCGCCAGCAGCTTGGCCGGAACCCTTAGCGGGAGAGGAAGCACAGATACGCAGTATTTT
cdr3_aa: CASSLAGTLSGRGSTDTQYF

d_call: .
j_call: TRBJ2-3
v_call: TRBV2
clone_size: .
cdr3_nt: TGTGCCAGCAGTGAGTCCCCTAGAGGGACGCAGTATTTT
cdr3_aa: CASSESPRGTQYF

d_call: .
j_call: TRBJ2-5
v_call: TRBV21-1
clone_size: once
cdr3_nt: TGTGCCAGCAGCATACCGACAGGGGGCGGTTGGGAGACCCAGTACTTC
cdr3_aa: CASSIPTGGGWETQYF

d_call: .
j_call: TRBJ1-4
v_call: TRBV20-1
clone_size: many
cdr3_nt: TGCAGCGCAAGAGTAGGGGAAAAACTGTTTTTT
cdr3_aa: CSARVGEKLFF

d_call: TRBD2
j_call: TRBJ2-3
v_call: TRBV11-2
clone_size: .
cdr3_nt: TGTGCCAGCAGCTTAGAACGGGGGGACACAGATACGCAGTATTTT
cdr3_aa: CASSLERGDTDTQYF

d_call: .
j_call: TRBJ2-1
v_call: TRBV14
clone_size: .
cdr3_nt: TGTGCCAGCAGCCCCTTTTTCGATGAGCAGTTCTTC
cdr3_aa: CASSPFFDEQFF

d_call: .
j_call: TRBJ2-7
v_call: TRBV6-5
clone_size: few
cdr3_nt: TGTGCCAGCAGATTCAACAGAGGTGCCTACGAGCAGTACTTC
cdr3_aa: CASRFNRGAYEQYF

d_call: .
j_call: TRBJ2-5
v_call: TRBV20-1
clone_size: .
cdr3_nt: TGCAGTGTCAGGCAGGGGAGTGTAAAGACCCAGTACTTC
cdr3_aa: CSVRQGSVKTQYF

d_call: .
j_call: TRBJ1-6
v_call: TRBV13
clone_size: .
cdr3_nt: TGTGCCAGCAGCTTCTTACAGGGCTCCTCACCCCTCCACTTT
cdr3_aa: CASSFLQGSSPLHF

d_call: TRBD2
j_call: TRBJ2-3
v_call: TRBV7-7
clone_size: few
cdr3_nt: TGTGCCAGCAGCCCAGGGACTAGCGGGGGACAAGATATGCAGTATTTT
cdr3_aa: CASSPGTSGGQDMQYF

d_call: TRBD1
j_call: TRBJ2-3
v_call: TRBV12-3/TRBV12-4
clone_size: many
cdr3_nt: TGTGCCAGCAGCCTCTACAGGGGAGTCAACACAGATACGCAGTATTTT
cdr3_aa: CASSLYRGVNTDTQYF

d_call: TRBD1
j_call: TRBJ2-5
v_call: TRBV20-1
clone_size: .
cdr3_nt: TGCAGTGCTAGGGGAAACAGGGGGCGATTTGAGCAGTACTTC
cdr3_aa: CSARGNRGRFEQYF

d_call: .
j_call: TRBJ2-7
v_call: TRBV28
clone_size: .
cdr3_nt: TGTGCCAGCAGTTCACCGGGCTACTACGAGCAGTACTTC
cdr3_aa: CASSSPGYYEQYF

d_call: .
j_call: TRBJ1-4
v_call: TRBV4-2
clone_size: few
cdr3_nt: TGTGCCAACAGCCAAGATCGGACACCGGCTAATGAAAAACTGTTTTTT
cdr3_aa: CANSQDRTPANEKLFF

d_call: TRBD2
j_call: TRBJ2-1
v_call: TRBV5-1
clone_size: .
cdr3_nt: TGCGCCAGCAGCTGGGGACTAGCGGGCAATGAGCAGTTCTTC
cdr3_aa: CASSWGLAGNEQFF

d_call: .
j_call: TRBJ2-7
v_call: TRBV10-3
clone_size: .
cdr3_nt: TGTGCCATCAAATCGGGGTCAACTTCCTACGAGCAGTGCTTC
cdr3_aa: CAIKSGSTSYEQCF

d_call: TRBD2
j_call: TRBJ2-7
v_call: TRBV5-1
clone_size: .
cdr3_nt: TGCGCCAGCAGCATTACTAGCGGGGGGCTCTACGAGCAGTACTTC
cdr3_aa: CASSITSGGLYEQYF

d_call: TRBD2
j_call: TRBJ2-2
v_call: TRBV20-1
clone_size: .
cdr3_nt: TGCAGTCTCGCGGGGGGCGGGGGGAACACCGGGGAGCTGTTTTTT
cdr3_aa: CSLAGGGGNTGELFF

d_call: .
j_call: TRBJ2-1
v_call: TRBV12-3/TRBV12-4
clone_size: many
cdr3_nt: TGTGCCAGCAGCTTAGGGGGGGGGAGCTCCTACAATGAGCAGTTCTTC
cdr3_aa: CASSLGGGSSYNEQFF

d_call: .
j_call: TRBJ2-1
v_call: TRBV15
clone_size: .
cdr3_nt: TGTGCCACCAGCAGTGGGACTGGCTCCTACAATGAGCAGTTCTTC
cdr3_aa: CATSSGTGSYNEQFF

d_call: .
j_call: TRBJ2-2
v_call: TRBV25-1
clone_size: .
cdr3_nt: TGTGCCAGCAGTGGCCGACAGGAAAACACCGGGGAGCTGTTTTTT
cdr3_aa: CASSGRQENTGELFF

d_call: .
j_call: TRBJ2-3
v_call: TRBV29-1
clone_size: once
cdr3_nt: TGCAGCGGTGGACACTTTGGTACAGATACGCAGTATTTT
cdr3_aa: CSGGHFGTDTQYF

d_call: TRBD1
j_call: TRBJ1-2
v_call: TRBV12-3/TRBV12-4
clone_size: few
cdr3_nt: TGTGCCAGCAGTTCCCAGACAGGGATGGGCTATGGCTACACCTTC
cdr3_aa: CASSSQTGMGYGYTF

d_call: TRBD1
j_call: TRBJ1-3
v_call: TRBV12-3/TRBV12-4
clone_size: .
cdr3_nt: TGTGCCAGCAGTTCGGGACAGTGGGCTGGAAACACCATATATTTT
cdr3_aa: CASSSGQWAGNTIYF

d_call: .
j_call: TRBJ2-1
v_call: TRBV20-1
clone_size: .
cdr3_nt: TGCAGTGCCCCAATGTGGGGCTCCTCCTACAATGAGCAGTTCTTC
cdr3_aa: CSAPMWGSSYNEQFF

d_call: TRBD1
j_call: TRBJ1-1
v_call: TRBV18
clone_size: few
cdr3_nt: TGTGCCAGCTCAACCGACAGGGAAAGAGCTTTCTTT
cdr3_aa: CASSTDRERAFF

d_call: .
j_call: TRBJ2-1
v_call: TRBV2
clone_size: .
cdr3_nt: TGTGCCAGCACCCGAATGGCGGTGAGCTCCTACAATGAGCAGTTCTTC
cdr3_aa: CASTRMAVSSYNEQFF

d_call: .
j_call: TRBJ2-7
v_call: TRBV27
clone_size: .
cdr3_nt: TGTGCCAGCAGCGACCGGCTCTACGAGCAGTACTTC
cdr3_aa: CASSDRLYEQYF

d_call: TRBD2
j_call: TRBJ2-2
v_call: TRBV19
clone_size: .
cdr3_nt: TGTGCCAGTACCAGCCCTAGCGGATCCACCGGGGAGCTGTTTTTT
cdr3_aa: CASTSPSGSTGELFF

d_call: TRBD1
j_call: TRBJ1-1
v_call: TRBV10-3
clone_size: few
cdr3_nt: TGTGCCATTGAGGACAGGGAGAGCACTGAAGCTTTCTTT
cdr3_aa: CAIEDRESTEAFF

d_call: .
j_call: TRBJ1-4
v_call: TRBV7-2
clone_size: .
cdr3_nt: TGTGCCAGCACCTCCCAGGGGAACAGGGCTCATGAAAAACTGTTTTTT
cdr3_aa: CASTSQGNRAHEKLFF

d_call: .
j_call: TRBJ1-4
v_call: TRBV12-3/TRBV12-4
clone_size: many
cdr3_nt: TGTGCCAGCAGTTCTAGGGAAAAACTGTTTTTT
cdr3_aa: CASSSREKLFF

d_call: .
j_call: TRBJ1-1
v_call: TRBV5-1
clone_size: .
cdr3_nt: TGCGCCAGCAGCTGGCCCAAAGGTAAGGTGAACACTGAAGCTTTCTTT
cdr3_aa: CASSWPKGKVNTEAFF

d_call: TRBD2
j_call: TRBJ2-1
v_call: TRBV7-3
clone_size: few
cdr3_nt: TGTGCCAGCAACGATACTAGCGGGAGGGACAATGAGCAGTTCTTC
cdr3_aa: CASNDTSGRDNEQFF